This T cell receptor (beta chain) originates from a study of tumor and adjacent non-tumor tissue in lung cancer (dated by TCRdb to between 2017 and 2018). Regarding the study in general: Patients with adenocarcinoma (about 12), squamous cell carcinoma (2) and small cell lung cancer (1) were included in the cohort. Bulk TCRbeta repertoires were compared between lung tumor tissue and matched distant non-tumor lung tissue obtained from 15 lung cancer patients. Sequencing produced more than 100,000,000 productive TCRbeta reads in total, an average of approximately 4.5 million reads per sample. For each patient, one tumor sample and one normal lung sample were taken, giving under 35 paired specimens that underwent TCRbeta CDR3 sequencing. The approximately 15 patients were aged roughly 30 to 80 years, included about ten men and 5 women, and had TNM stage I to III disease.

RNA was extracted from bulk unsorted tissue and checked for quality with a NanoDrop ND-1000 and an Agilent 2100. Donors were newly diagnosed lung cancer patients admitted for thoracic surgery in China between August and November 2014, without prior chemotherapy. Anyone who had undergone radiotherapy or chemotherapy before, or who had another cancer at the same time, was left out of the study. Surgical tissue pieces of about 1-2.2 cm3 were preserved in RNAlater solution and stored at -80 °C until use. On the study overall, not on this receptor specifically: TCR diversity was significantly higher in younger patients, and greater tumor TCR diversity was associated with shorter overall survival and shorter disease-free survival. Because peripheral blood was not sequenced, blood TCRbeta repertoires in the lung cancer patients of the study were not examined. Tumor tissue showed significantly higher TCR diversity (inverse Simpson) than normal lung tissue, at about 400 vs 150 (P = 0.0075, Mann-Whitney U test). The cohort had only about 16 patients, and the authors noted that larger samples and more detailed clinical data are needed. The top 100 clones made up a significantly larger cumulative share of the repertoire in normal lung than in tumor tissue. The sequencing platform is not named in the methods, and unique molecular identifiers are not mentioned.

Comments on this clonotype: The antigen it recognizes is unknown. A much larger clone differs by one base, so this may be a read error.

The protocol used for the library was multiplex PCR. The instrument given in TCRdb is Illumina HiSeq 2500. TCRbeta libraries were constructed through three rounds of nested PCR with primers (Table S4) according to protocols modified from ARM-PCR. PCR products of 200-500 bp were gel-excised and purified with the QIAquick gel extraction kit before sequencing. Regarding the original processing steps: Reads were cleaned with Trimmomatic, merged with FLASH into complete CDR3 sequences, and assigned to V(D)J germline segments with MiTCR. VDJtools was used to compute clonal diversity as the inverse Simpson's index. Productive reads were defined as in-frame sequences without a premature stop codon. TCRdb reran the public reads through fastp at Q25 and MiXCR, keeping productive beta chains. Each CDR3 protein appears once, grouped with its most common genes and DNA. TCRdb assigned the V and J calls; the authors' analysis was not used. In this sample the table shows fewer than 120,000 distinct CDR3 sequences, over 75% of which occur a single time. In total, the top ten clones hold 20% to 25% of the sample.

The sample was lung tumor tissue. This receptor was obtained from a man aged 70-80 years with non-small cell lung cancer.

The DNA reads as follows: TGTGCCAGCTGGGGACAATCGGACGAGCAGTACTTC. This yields the protein CASWGQSDEQYF. The chain is made from TRBV7-9 and TRBJ2-7; a weak D assignment points to TRBD1 (6 bases agree). Spanning cysteine to phenylalanine, the CDR3 consists of 12 amino acids. Only the CDR3 region is kept as DNA, spanning 36 bases read in frame from base 1. The germline V gene encodes CDR1 SEHNR and CDR2 FQNEAQ (reference sequence). Trimming at the junction amounts to 8 bases on V and 5 bases on J, and the germline ends lie 13 bases apart.